These 19 T cell receptor beta chains share one sample of origin, sequenced in a study of early T cells in non-severe SARS-CoV-2 infection (dated by TCRdb to about 2021). Receptor amplification or capture employed 5' RACE. The instrument was a NextSeq 500. TCRdb trimmed public reads at Q25 via fastp, called clones via MiXCR and kept in-frame beta chains. CDR3 protein duplicates are merged, each entry listing the most common genes and DNA. A total of roughly 86,000 distinct CDR3 sequences appear in this sample, over 12% of them only once. The ten largest clones add up to just under 0.6% of the sample. The source material was whole blood. These receptors all come from an adult who was a healthcare worker with PCR-confirmed SARS-CoV-2 infection or an uninfected control (not recorded which).

This sequence joins TRBV20-1 and TRBJ2-1, with unresolved D. CDR3 length equals 12 residues. V shed 6 bases and J shed 6 bases, with 12 bases lying between them. Germline values: CDR1 DFQATT, CDR2 SNEGSKA (reference sequence). Here the CDR3 reads CSANLLSNEQFF. Written as DNA, the CDR3 is TGCAGTGCCAATCTGTTGAGCAATGAGCAGTTCTTC.

V usage is TRBV9 and J usage is TRBJ2-5; D possibly uses TRBD1 or TRBD2 (6 bases each). CDR3 size: 15 residues. Per the germline V gene, CDR1 is SGDLS and CDR2 is YYNGEE. V shed 3 bases and J shed 5 bases, with 17 bases lying between them. In DNA, the CDR3 is TGTGCCAGCAGCGATCCTCGGGGGCCCAAGGAGACCCAGTACTTC. Protein product: CASSDPRGPKETQYF.

DNA for the CDR3: TGCGCCAGCAGTGATCCCTCTCGTTCAGCGGGGGGGCAGCAGTTCTTC. Translation: CASSDPSRSAGGQQFF. The V gene is TRBV10-2, the J gene TRBJ2-1; 10 nucleotides line up with TRBD2. Germline CDR1 is WSHSY and CDR2 is SAAADI. V shed 3 bases and J 11 bases; nucleotides not matched to a gene: 13. The CDR3 consists of 16 residues.

The chain is built from TRBV29-1 and TRBJ2-3, with 9 positions matching TRBD2. The CDR3 is made up of 13 amino acids. V was pared by 5 bases and J by 5 bases, with 5 bases of the junction left unmatched. Germline loops: CDR1 SQVTM, CDR2 ANQGSEA. The CDR3 loop is CSVRGGARDTQYF. The CDR3 coding sequence is TGCAGCGTTCGCGGGGGGGCCAGAGATACGCAGTATTTT.

This clonotype showed up just a few times. The genes are TRBV10-3 and TRBJ2-1; weak D call: TRBD1 (5 bases). The germline CDR1 and CDR2 sequences are ENHRY and SYGVKD. Trimming took 0 bases from V and 4 from J, leaving 22 bases between them. The CDR3 spans 19 residues. The CDR3 nucleotides read TGTGCCATCAGTGAGTCAGGGGCTTCACTGAACACCCTATACAATGAGCAGTTCTTC. Its protein product is CAISESGASLNTLYNEQFF.

V is TRBV3-1 and J is TRBJ2-1; the D gene is possibly TRBD2 (6 bases). Trimming removed 0 bases from V and 2 bases from J, with 14 bases in between. The CDR3 consists of 17 residues. The germline V gene encodes CDR1 LGHDT and CDR2 YNNKEL (reference sequence). DNA of the CDR3: TGTGCCAGCAGCCAAGATTATCGGGGGATCCCCTACAATGAGCAGTTCTTC. It codes for CASSQDYRGIPYNEQFF.

This rearrangement joins TRBV6-6 to TRBJ1-2; the match to TRBD1 covers 9 bases. The CDR3 is 14 residues long. V dropped 8 bases and J dropped 4; count of bases not matched to a gene: 8. Germline loops: CDR1 MNHNY, CDR2 SVGAGI (reference sequence). The CDR3: CASLDTGGGYGYTF. CDR3 DNA: TGTGCCAGCTTGGACACAGGGGGCGGCTATGGCTACACCTTC.

The chain combines TRBV30 with TRBJ2-5; D is unclear. Trimming shortened V by 0 bases and J by 4 bases, and 3 bases separated the two germline ends. Germline V gives CDR1 GTSNPN, CDR2 SVGIG (reference sequence). This CDR3 contains 11 residues. The chain's CDR3 is CAWSVAETQYF. CDR3 sequence (DNA): TGTGCCTGGAGTGTAGCAGAGACCCAGTACTTC.

J is TRBJ2-1 and V is TRBV5-6; D is possibly TRBD1 or TRBD2 (6 bases each). The CDR3 totals 15 residues. CDR1 is SGHDT, CDR2 YYEEEE, per germline. Trimming removed 4 bases at V and 7 bases at J, with 18 bases between. Here the CDR3 reads CASSPAGHGRNEQFF. The CDR3 DNA sequence: TGTGCCAGCAGCCCTGCGGGACACGGCAGGAATGAGCAGTTCTTC.

This clonotype was counted only a few times. The chain employs TRBV2 and TRBJ2-7, with D perhaps matching TRBD2 (5 bases). V lost 5 bases, J lost 4 bases, and 15 bases lay in between. The CDR3 runs 14 residues. CDR1 SNHLY and CDR2 FYNNEI come from the germline V gene. The CDR3 sequence is CASSWSGIGYEQYV. DNA of the CDR3: TGTGCCAGCAGTTGGTCCGGGATAGGGTACGAGCAGTACGTC.

The V call is TRBV7-9, the J call TRBJ1-6; D is ambiguous. V lost 1 base and J lost 3, with 10 bases in between. The CDR3 has 16 residues. Germline V gene sequence: CDR1 SEHNR, CDR2 FQNEAQ (reference sequence). Here the CDR3 DNA reads TGTGCCAGCAGCTTAGGCCAGTCTTACTATAATTCACCCCTCCACTTT. It translates to CASSLGQSYYNSPLHF.

CDR3 DNA sequence: TGTGCCAGCTCACCGTATACGGGAGTCCTCCACTTT. Amino acids: CASSPYTGVLHF. The V call is TRBV18, the J call TRBJ1-6; no clear D. Trimming took 3 bases from V and 15 from J, leaving 12 bases between them. Germline CDR1 and CDR2: KGHSH and LQKENI. CDR3 length equals 12 residues.

This clonotype was seen a few times. This chain connects TRBV5-1 to TRBJ1-6; 8 bases align to TRBD1. This CDR3 has 15 amino acids. The V gene end was trimmed by 4 bases and the J gene end by 6 bases; junction bases not matched to a gene: 6. Per the germline V gene, CDR1 is SGHRS and CDR2 is YFSETQ. The CDR3 is CASSPDTGGNSPLHF. CDR3 sequence (DNA): TGCGCCAGCAGCCCTGATACAGGGGGTAATTCACCCCTCCACTTT.

A few counts support this clonotype. The V call is TRBV29-1, the J call TRBJ2-1; 11 bases are a match to TRBD1. There are 15 residues in the CDR3. Germline-derived CDR1 and CDR2 are SQVTM and ANQGSEA. The V segment lost 4 bases and the J segment 4 bases; nucleotides outside the gene matches: 6. Written as DNA, the CDR3 is TGCAGCGTTGGAGGAGGACAGGGGGCGTACAATGAGCAGTTCTTC. Amino acids: CSVGGGQGAYNEQFF.

V and J are TRBV30 and TRBJ2-1, with D possibly TRBD2 on 6 matching bases. The length of the CDR3 is 15 residues. V dropped 0 bases and J dropped 6 bases, with 15 bases sitting between them. Germline CDR1 GTSNPN, CDR2 SVGIG (reference sequence). CDR3: CAWSVGTVGGNEQFF. The CDR3 DNA follows: TGTGCCTGGAGTGTGGGGACTGTCGGGGGCAATGAGCAGTTCTTC.

This clonotype was recorded at least ten times. The chain is built from TRBV12-3 or TRBV12-4 and TRBJ1-2; D uncertain. The CDR3 has 15 amino acids. Between the trimmed V and J ends, which lost 7 bases and 5 bases, there was a span of 20 bases. The CDR3 sequence: CASTVMATNLYGYTF. For the CDR3, the DNA is TGTGCCAGCACGGTGATGGCTACCAATCTTTATGGCTACACCTTC.

The V call is TRBV27, the J call TRBJ1-3, with D perhaps TRBD1 (5 bases). Germline CDR1 reads MNHEY; CDR2 reads SMNVEV (reference sequence). Trimming left V 9 bases short and J 4 bases short, with 7 bases between. The CDR3 has 11 residues. As DNA, the CDR3 is TGTGCCAGGAACAGGGGAAACACCATATATTTT. Its translation: CARNRGNTIYF.

This clonotype was counted many times. This chain links TRBV10-3 with TRBJ1-6, with unresolved D. The CDR3 loop spans 16 amino acids. The germline V and J ends were trimmed by 2 bases and 7 bases, with 15 bases remaining between them. Germline lookup yields CDR1 ENHRY and CDR2 SYGVKD. The CDR3 loop reads CAISETRPDQNSPLHF. The CDR3 DNA is TGTGCCATCAGTGAGACCAGACCCGATCAAAATTCACCCCTCCACTTT.

This clonotype was picked up a small number of times. The V call is TRBV30, the J call TRBJ2-3; 14 bases match TRBD2. This CDR3 comprises 16 residues. V gave up 0 bases and J gave up 3 bases; unmatched junction bases: 2. The germline gives CDR1 GTSNPN, CDR2 SVGIG (reference sequence). CDR3 loop: CAWSVGTSGGTDTQYF. CDR3 nucleotides: TGTGCCTGGAGTGTCGGGACTAGCGGGGGTACAGATACGCAGTATTTT.